The present T cell receptor beta chain was sequenced within a study of blood T cell repertoires in COVID-19. The method was immunoSEQ multiplex PCR; TCRdb's version includes in-frame clones alone and lacks a portion of them. The table has a few hundred thousand clones, about nine tenths seen once. The junction had 8 bases not matched to a gene; V was cut back by 1 base and J by 4 bases. The CDR3 covers 17 residues. The germline V gene has CDR1 SGHVS and CDR2 FQNEAQ. This clonotype originated in a woman aged 40-49 years who had recovered from COVID-19. The specimen sequenced was peripheral blood. The chain uses TRBV7-8 and TRBJ2-3, with 10 nucleotides matching TRBD2. CDR3 residues: CASSLGLAGATADTQYF. The CDR3 coding sequence is TGTGCCAGCAGCTTAGGGCTAGCGGGAGCGACGGCAGATACGCAGTATTTT.